The present entry profiles one TCR beta chain with its context. Its antigen is unidentified. The CDR3 totals 16 residues. Germline V gene lookup returns CDR1 KGHDR and CDR2 SFDVKD. With V trimmed by 3 bases and J by 6 bases, 3 bases remained unmatched. This sample is part of a study of Ad26.COV2.S vaccination and SARS-CoV-2 variants. Study context: Doses of Ad26.COV2.S were injected into muscle once or twice, 56 days apart. Study-wide results and caveats: Individuals receiving vaccine had higher spike-specific TCR breadth than placebo recipients did.

The sample's treatment: roughly 20 received Ad26.COV2.S at low or high dose, single or two shots; 5 received placebo; per-sample allocation not given. Samples came from day 63 after the first vaccine or placebo injection. Its platform was an Ad26 vector, and its expressed antigen was Wuhan-strain SARS-CoV-2 spike. Method: immunoSEQ multiplex PCR; TCRdb's copy keeps in-frame clones and lacks some. The sample has about 410,000 clones; approximately 90% are singletons. The receptor's source is a person between 18 and 65 years old who received the Ad26.COV2.S COVID-19 vaccine or a placebo. This chain links TRBV24-1 with TRBJ2-1; TRBD2 matches 14 bases. The source material was peripheral blood, sampled in a trial of Ad26.COV2.S vaccine versus placebo. CDR3 in amino acids: CATSDPGLAGGNEQFF. DNA of the CDR3: TGTGCCACCAGTGATCCTGGACTAGCGGGGGGCAATGAGCAGTTCTTC.